The 18 T cell receptor beta chains below were found in one sample sequenced in a study of T cells in Graves' hyperthyroidism and ophthalmopathy. From RNA transcripts, TCR beta CDR3 regions were amplified. When the TCR CDR3 underwent first-round RT-PCR, the HTBI primer set was used. TCRdb recomputed calls from the multiplex PCR reads with MiXCR, one row per CDR3 protein. The data hold hundreds of thousands of distinct CDR3 sequences, with about 20% observed a single time. Sequencing input: blood. All receptors come from a man in his forties or fifties with Graves' ophthalmopathy.

The chain recombines TRBV29-1 with TRBJ2-3; TRBD2 matches 7 bases. Germline-derived CDR1 and CDR2 are SQVTM and ANQGSEA. Germline trimming cut 7 bases from V and 0 bases from J; bases unmatched to any gene: 7. The CDR3 consists of 14 residues. In DNA form, the CDR3 reads TGCAGCGCTGGGGAACTAGCGAGCACAGATACGCAGTATTTT. Amino acids: CSAGELASTDTQYF.

This chain uses TRBV7-8 with TRBJ1-5; TRBD1 is a possible D gene (5 bases). The CDR3 sequence is 17 residues long. Per germline, CDR1 SGHVS and CDR2 FQNEAQ. V gave up 4 bases and J gave up 3 bases, with 19 bases separating them. As DNA, the CDR3 is TGTGCCAGCAGCTCAACGTTGGGGGTCGGACTCAATCAGCCCCAGCATTTT. This sequence encodes CASSSTLGVGLNQPQHF. Looking up the rest from reference TRBV7-8 and TRBJ1-5 gives the full variable domain: GAGVSQSPRYKVAKRGQDVALRCDPISGHVSLFWYQQALGQGPEFLTYFQNEAQLDKSGLPSDRFFAERPEGSVSTLKIQRTQQEDSAVYLCASSSTLGVGLNQPQHFGDGTRLSIL.

The chain employs TRBV2 and TRBJ1-1; tentatively, D is TRBD1 (6 bases). The germline V and J ends were trimmed by 2 bases and 0 bases, with 7 bases remaining between them. The V gene's germline CDR1 is SNHLY and CDR2 FYNNEI. CDR3 length equals 14 residues. The CDR3 region has the DNA TGTGCCAGCAGTGAAACAGGGATGAACACTGAAGCTTTCTTT. Its translation: CASSETGMNTEAFF.

The chain couples TRBV6-2 or TRBV6-3 to TRBJ2-3; no clear D gene. V was clipped by 6 bases and J by 4 bases, with 14 bases between them. Germline lookup yields CDR1 MNHEY and CDR2 SVGEGT. This CDR3 has 14 amino acids. The CDR3 DNA sequence: TGTGCCAGCAGCCAGGACGGGCCCCCAGATACGCAGTATTTT. Translating it yields CASSQDGPPDTQYF.

Many counts were recorded for this clonotype. The rearrangement joins TRBV20-1 to TRBJ2-7, with a possible D match to TRBD2 (5 bases). The CDR3 contains 13 residues. Germline assignment: CDR1 DFQATT and CDR2 SNEGSKA (reference sequence). The ends were cut back, 5 bases at V and 7 bases at J, with 18 bases in the middle. CDR3 DNA: TGCAGTGCTCTAAGGGAGATTTTAGGAGAGCAGTACTTC. It codes for CSALREILGEQYF.

This clonotype has at least ten counts. The gene calls are TRBV2 and TRBJ1-4, with no clear D. The CDR3 length is 17 residues. From germline, CDR1 is SNHLY and CDR2 FYNNEI. V was trimmed by 2 bases and J by 0 bases, leaving 13 bases between them. The CDR3 nucleotides are TGTGCCAGCAGTGAAAGGGTCAGCTTTGCAACTAATGAAAAACTGTTTTTT. This translates into CASSERVSFATNEKLFF.

This clonotype was counted ten times or more. The chain recombines TRBV30 with TRBJ2-3; perhaps TRBD1 as D (5 bases). Per germline, CDR1 GTSNPN and CDR2 SVGIG (reference sequence). The V and J ends lost 4 bases and 5 bases respectively, with 7 bases between them. The CDR3 runs to 11 residues. The CDR3 is CAWKGEDTQYF. CDR3 nucleotides: TGTGCCTGGAAAGGGGAAGATACGCAGTATTTT.

This chain joins TRBV12-3 or TRBV12-4 and TRBJ2-1; D remains ambiguous. V was shortened by 5 bases and J by 7 bases, with 6 bases between the two germline ends. CDR3 length: 11 amino acids. The CDR3 nucleotides read TGTGCCAGCAGTAGTGAGAATGAGCAGTTCTTC. Translating it yields CASSSENEQFF.

The V call is TRBV5-1, the J call TRBJ1-2; D perhaps matches TRBD1 (6 bases). The CDR3 contains 16 residues. CDR1 and CDR2 from the germline V gene are SGHRS and YFSETQ. V was trimmed by 1 base and J by 0 bases, leaving 13 bases between them. The CDR3 DNA sequence: TGCGCCAGCAGCTTGCGACGGGCAGGGGCTAACTATGGCTACACCTTC. Protein product: CASSLRRAGANYGYTF.

The rearrangement links TRBV11-2 to TRBJ1-2, with D possibly TRBD1 on 5 matching bases. The CDR3 has 14 residues. The ends were cut back, 5 bases at V and 0 bases at J, with 10 bases in the middle. Germline V gives CDR1 SGHAT, CDR2 FQNNGV. The CDR3: CASSISTANYGYTF. In DNA form, the CDR3 reads TGTGCCAGCAGCATTTCGACAGCTAACTATGGCTACACCTTC. The complete variable domain, with remaining parts taken from reference TRBV11-2 and TRBJ1-2, reads EAGVAQSPRYKIIEKRQSVAFWCNPISGHATLYWYQQILGQGPKLLIQFQNNGVVDDSQLPKDRFSAERLKGVDSTLKIQPAKLEDSAVYLCASSISTANYGYTFGSGTRLTVV.

This clonotype was detected ten times or more. This rearrangement joins TRBV11-2 to TRBJ2-7, with TRBD1 identical over 8 bases. Losses at the gene ends were 5 bases for V and 5 bases for J; bases not matched to a gene: 11. CDR3 length: 15 residues. CDR1 is SGHAT, CDR2 FQNNGV, per germline. Here the CDR3 reads CASSARLGQADEQYF. CDR3 DNA: TGTGCCAGCAGCGCCCGCCTGGGACAGGCTGACGAGCAGTACTTC.

V usage is TRBV7-9 and J usage is TRBJ1-2; maybe TRBD1 (5 bases). This CDR3 has 12 residues. Trimming took off 6 bases at V and 14 bases at J, with 19 bases between the two ends. Per the germline V gene, CDR1 is SEHNR and CDR2 is FQNEAQ (reference sequence). The CDR3 nucleotides are TGTGCCAGCAGGAACAGTGGGACGGACGTGACCTTC. Translated: CASRNSGTDVTF.

The V and J genes are TRBV19 and TRBJ2-7, with D maybe TRBD2 (5 bases). The CDR3 extends over 14 amino acids. Deletions cut 3 bases from V and 2 bases from J, with 11 bases between. CDR1 and CDR2 (germline): LNHDA, SQIVND (reference sequence). The CDR3 sequence: CASSMDLEAYEQYF. CDR3 bases: TGTGCCAGTAGTATGGATTTGGAGGCCTACGAGCAGTACTTC.

This clonotype has a handful of counts. The chain has TRBV28 and TRBJ1-5; TRBD1 agrees at 10 bases. Per the germline V gene, CDR1 is MDHEN and CDR2 is SYDVKM. The CDR3 consists of 14 residues. V shed 6 bases, J shed 5 bases, and the junction held 4 bases outside the gene matches. CDR3 loop: CASREGQGYQPQHF. CDR3 in DNA: TGTGCCAGCAGGGAGGGACAGGGGTATCAGCCCCAGCATTTT.

In regard to this clonotype: This may be a read error, as it is one base from a much larger clone. The rearrangement links TRBV7-9 to TRBJ1-1; 8 bases match TRBD1. Germline CDR1 reads SEHNR; CDR2 reads FQNEAQ (reference sequence). CDR3 length: 14 amino acids. CDR3 sequence (DNA): TGTGCCAGCAGCTACCGGGACAGGAACACTGAAGCTCTCTTT. Amino acids: CASSYRDRNTEALF.

A few counts support this clonotype. This sequence joins TRBV15 and TRBJ1-1; D remains unclear. The CDR3 sequence is 15 residues long. Germline values: CDR1 LNHNV, CDR2 YYDKDF (reference sequence). V gave up 0 bases and J gave up 5 bases, with 13 bases separating them. CDR3 sequence: CATSREGFIGTEAFF. The CDR3 nucleotides read TGTGCCACCAGCAGAGAGGGATTCATCGGGACTGAAGCTTTCTTT.

This chain links TRBV5-1 with TRBJ2-6; TRBD1 aligns across 8 bases. Trimming removed 3 bases from V and 4 bases from J; junction bases left unmatched: 9. The CDR3 is made up of 17 amino acids. Germline V gene lookup returns CDR1 SGHRS and CDR2 YFSETQ. CDR3 DNA sequence: TGCGCCAGCAGCTGGTGGACAGGGAATATCGGGGCCAACGTCCTGACTTTC. It is translated as CASSWWTGNIGANVLTF.

This chain uses TRBV20-1 with TRBJ1-5; TRBD1 matches at 8 bases. V was clipped by 5 bases and J by 1 base; unmatched bases: 7. The CDR3 consists of 15 residues. Per germline, CDR1 DFQATT and CDR2 SNEGSKA (reference sequence). CDR3 protein: CSAGQGAGSNQPQHF. The CDR3 DNA is TGCAGTGCTGGTCAGGGGGCAGGGAGCAATCAGCCCCAGCATTTT.